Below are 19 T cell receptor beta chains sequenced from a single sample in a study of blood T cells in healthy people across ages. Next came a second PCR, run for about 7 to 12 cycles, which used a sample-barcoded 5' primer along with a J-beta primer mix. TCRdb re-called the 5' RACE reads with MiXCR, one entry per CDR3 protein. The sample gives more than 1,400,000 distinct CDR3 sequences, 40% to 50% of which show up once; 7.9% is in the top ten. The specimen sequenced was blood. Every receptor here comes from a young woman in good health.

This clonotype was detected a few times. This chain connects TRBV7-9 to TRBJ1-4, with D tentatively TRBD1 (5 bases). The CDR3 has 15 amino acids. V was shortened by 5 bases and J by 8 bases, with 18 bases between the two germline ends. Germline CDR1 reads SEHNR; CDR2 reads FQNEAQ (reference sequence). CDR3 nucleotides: TGTGCCAGCAGCATGTCCGGAGGGGTAGCGGAAAAACTGTTTTTT. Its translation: CASSMSGGVAEKLFF. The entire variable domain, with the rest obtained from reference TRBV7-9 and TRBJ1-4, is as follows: DTGVSQNPRHKITKRGQNVTFRCDPISEHNRLYWYRQTLGQGPEFLTYFQNEAQLEKSRLLSDRFSAERPKGSFSTLEIQRTEQGDSAMYLCASSMSGGVAEKLFFGSGTQLSVL.

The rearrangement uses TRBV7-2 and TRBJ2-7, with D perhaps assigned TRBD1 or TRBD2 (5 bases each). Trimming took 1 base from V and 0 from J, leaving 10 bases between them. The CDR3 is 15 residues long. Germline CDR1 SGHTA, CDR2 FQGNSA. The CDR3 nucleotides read TGTGCCAGCAGCTTAGGAACGGGGCGCTCCTACGAGCAGTACTTC. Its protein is CASSLGTGRSYEQYF.

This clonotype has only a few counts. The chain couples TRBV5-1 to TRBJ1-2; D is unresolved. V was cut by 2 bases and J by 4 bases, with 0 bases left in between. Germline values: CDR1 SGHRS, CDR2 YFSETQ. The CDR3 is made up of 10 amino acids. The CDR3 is CASSFYGYTF. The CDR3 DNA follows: TGCGCCAGCAGCTTCTATGGCTACACCTTC.

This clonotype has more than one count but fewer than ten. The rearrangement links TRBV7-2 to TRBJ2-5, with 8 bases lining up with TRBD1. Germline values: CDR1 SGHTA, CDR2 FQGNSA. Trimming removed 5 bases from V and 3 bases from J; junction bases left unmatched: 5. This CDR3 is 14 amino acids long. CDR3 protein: CASSPTGDKETQYF. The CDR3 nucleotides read TGTGCCAGCAGCCCGACAGGGGATAAAGAGACCCAGTACTTC.

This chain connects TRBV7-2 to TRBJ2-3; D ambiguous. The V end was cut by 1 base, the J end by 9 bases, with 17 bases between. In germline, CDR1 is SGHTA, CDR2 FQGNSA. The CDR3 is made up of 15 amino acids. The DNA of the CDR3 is TGTGCCAGCAGCTTAGATAGTATCGGCGGAAGGACGCAGTATTTT. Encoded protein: CASSLDSIGGRTQYF.

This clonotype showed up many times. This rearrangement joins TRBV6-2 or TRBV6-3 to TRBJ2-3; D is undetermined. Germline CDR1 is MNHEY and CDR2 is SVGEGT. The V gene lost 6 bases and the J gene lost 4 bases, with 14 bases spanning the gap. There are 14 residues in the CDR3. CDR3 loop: CASSPQRVADTQYF. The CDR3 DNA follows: TGTGCCAGCAGCCCCCAAAGGGTAGCAGATACGCAGTATTTT.

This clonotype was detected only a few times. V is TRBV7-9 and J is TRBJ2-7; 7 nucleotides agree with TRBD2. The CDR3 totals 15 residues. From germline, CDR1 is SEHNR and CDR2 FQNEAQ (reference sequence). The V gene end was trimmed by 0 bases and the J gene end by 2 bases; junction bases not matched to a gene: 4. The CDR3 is CASSLADAGAYEQYF. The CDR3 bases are TGTGCCAGCAGCTTAGCTGATGCGGGAGCCTACGAGCAGTACTTC.

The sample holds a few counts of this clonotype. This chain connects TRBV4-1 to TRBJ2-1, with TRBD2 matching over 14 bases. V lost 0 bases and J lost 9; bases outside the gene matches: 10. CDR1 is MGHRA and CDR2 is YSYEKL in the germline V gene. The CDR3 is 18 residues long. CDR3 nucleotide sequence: TGCGCCAGCAGCCAAGATCCCTCGACTAGCGGGAGGGCCGGTGAGCAGTTCTTC. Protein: CASSQDPSTSGRAGEQFF.

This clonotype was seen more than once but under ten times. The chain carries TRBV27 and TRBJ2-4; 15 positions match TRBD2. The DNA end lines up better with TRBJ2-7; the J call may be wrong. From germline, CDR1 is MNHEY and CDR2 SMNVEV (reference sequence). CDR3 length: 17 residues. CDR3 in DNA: TGTGCCAGCAGTGTAGGGACTAGCGGGAGGACTCACGACGAGCAGTACTTC. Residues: CASSVGTSGRTHDEQYF.

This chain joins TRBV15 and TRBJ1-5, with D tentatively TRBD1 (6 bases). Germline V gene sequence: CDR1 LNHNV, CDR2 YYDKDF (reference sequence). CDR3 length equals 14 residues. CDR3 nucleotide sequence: TGTGCGACCGGGGGCAGACAGGCCAATCAGCCCCAGCATTTT. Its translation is CATGGRQANQPQHF.

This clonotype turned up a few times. The DNA for the CDR3 is TGTGCCAGCAGCTTGGGCAACTACAATGAGCAGTACTTC. It codes for CASSLGNYNEQYF. The gene calls are TRBV11-2 and TRBJ2-1; D gene unclear. Judging by the DNA end, TRBJ2-7 fits better; the J call may be wrong. The CDR3 sequence is 13 residues long. Germline V lookup: CDR1 SGHAT, CDR2 FQNNGV.

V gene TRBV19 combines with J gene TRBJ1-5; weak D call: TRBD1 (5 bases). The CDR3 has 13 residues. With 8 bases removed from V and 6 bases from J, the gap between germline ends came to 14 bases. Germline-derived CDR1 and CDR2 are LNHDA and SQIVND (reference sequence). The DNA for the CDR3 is TGTGCCAGTCAGGGTTGGTTAAGTCAGCCCCAGCATTTT. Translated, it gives CASQGWLSQPQHF.

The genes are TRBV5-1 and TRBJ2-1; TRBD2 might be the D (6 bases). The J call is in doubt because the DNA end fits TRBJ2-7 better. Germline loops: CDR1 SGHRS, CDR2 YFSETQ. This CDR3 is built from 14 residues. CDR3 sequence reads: CASSLGGLYNEQYF. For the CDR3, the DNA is TGCGCCAGCAGCCTGGGGGGTTTATACAATGAGCAGTACTTC.

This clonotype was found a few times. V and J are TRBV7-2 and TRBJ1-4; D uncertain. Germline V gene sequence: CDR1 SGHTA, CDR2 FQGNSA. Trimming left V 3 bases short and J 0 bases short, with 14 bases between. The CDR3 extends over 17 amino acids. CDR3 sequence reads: CASSLVGGSTTNEKLFF. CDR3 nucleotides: TGTGCCAGCAGCTTGGTGGGCGGGAGTACAACTAATGAAAAACTGTTTTTT.

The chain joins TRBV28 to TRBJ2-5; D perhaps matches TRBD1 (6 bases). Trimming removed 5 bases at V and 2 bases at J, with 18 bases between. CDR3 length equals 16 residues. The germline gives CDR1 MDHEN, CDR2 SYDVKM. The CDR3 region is CASSAPGHQRQETQYF. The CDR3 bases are TGTGCCAGCAGTGCTCCGGGACACCAAAGACAAGAGACCCAGTACTTC.

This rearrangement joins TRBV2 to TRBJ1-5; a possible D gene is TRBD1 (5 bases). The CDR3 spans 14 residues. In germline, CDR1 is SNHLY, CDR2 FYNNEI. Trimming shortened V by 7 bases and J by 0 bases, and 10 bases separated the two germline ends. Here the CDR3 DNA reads TGTGCCAGCAATCGGGACGGTAGCAATCAGCCCCAGCATTTT. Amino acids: CASNRDGSNQPQHF.

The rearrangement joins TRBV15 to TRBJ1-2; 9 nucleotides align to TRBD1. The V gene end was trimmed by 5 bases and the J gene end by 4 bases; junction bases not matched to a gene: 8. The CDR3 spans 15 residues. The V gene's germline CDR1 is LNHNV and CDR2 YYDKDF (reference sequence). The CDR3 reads CATSGETGGGYGYTF. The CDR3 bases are TGTGCCACCAGCGGGGAAACAGGGGGCGGCTATGGCTACACCTTC. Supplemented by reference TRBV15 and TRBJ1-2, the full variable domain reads DAMVIQNPRYQVTQFGKPVTLSCSQTLNHNVMYWYQQKSSQAPKLLFHYYDKDFNNEADTPDNFQSRRPNTSFCFLDIRSPGLGDTAMYLCATSGETGGGYGYTFGSGTRLTVV.

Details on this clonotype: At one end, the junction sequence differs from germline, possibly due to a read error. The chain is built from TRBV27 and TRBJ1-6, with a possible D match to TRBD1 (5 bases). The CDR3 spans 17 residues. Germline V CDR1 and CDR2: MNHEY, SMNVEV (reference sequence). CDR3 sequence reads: CASSTTRGPTRNSPLHF. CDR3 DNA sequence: TGCGCCAGCAGCACGACCCGGGGCCCTACACGTAATTCACCCCTCCACTTT.

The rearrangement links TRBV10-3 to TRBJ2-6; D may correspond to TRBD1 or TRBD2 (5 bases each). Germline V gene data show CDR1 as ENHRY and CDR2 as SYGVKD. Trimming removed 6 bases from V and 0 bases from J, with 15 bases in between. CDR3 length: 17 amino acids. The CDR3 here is CAIRGPGASSGANVLTF. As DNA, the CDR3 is TGTGCCATCAGGGGGCCCGGGGCGAGCTCTGGGGCCAACGTCCTGACTTTC.